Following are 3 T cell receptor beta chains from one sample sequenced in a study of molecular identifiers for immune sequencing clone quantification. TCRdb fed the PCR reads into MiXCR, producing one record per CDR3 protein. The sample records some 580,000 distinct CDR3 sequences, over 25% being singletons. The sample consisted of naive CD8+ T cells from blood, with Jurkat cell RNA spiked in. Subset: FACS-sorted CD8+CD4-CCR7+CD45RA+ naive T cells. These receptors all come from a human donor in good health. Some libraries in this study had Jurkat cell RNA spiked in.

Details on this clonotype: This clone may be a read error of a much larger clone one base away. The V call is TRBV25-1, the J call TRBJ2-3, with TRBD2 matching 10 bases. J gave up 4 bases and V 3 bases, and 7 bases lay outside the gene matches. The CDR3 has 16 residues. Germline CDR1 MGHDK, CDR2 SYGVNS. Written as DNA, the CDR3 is TGTGCCAGCAGTGATCCACTAGCGGGATTCTCAGATACGCAGTATTTT. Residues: CASSDPLAGFSDTQYF.

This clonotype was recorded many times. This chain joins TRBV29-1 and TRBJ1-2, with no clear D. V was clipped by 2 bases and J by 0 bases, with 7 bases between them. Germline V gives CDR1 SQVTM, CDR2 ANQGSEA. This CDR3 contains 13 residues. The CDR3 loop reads CSVEQTTNYGYTF. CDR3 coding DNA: TGCAGCGTTGAACAGACAACTAACTATGGCTACACCTTC.

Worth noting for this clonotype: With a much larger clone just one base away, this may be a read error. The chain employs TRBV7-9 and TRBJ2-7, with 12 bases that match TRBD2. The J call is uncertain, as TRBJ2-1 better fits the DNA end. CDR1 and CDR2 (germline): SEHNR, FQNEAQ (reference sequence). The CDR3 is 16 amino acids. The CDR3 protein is CASGSLTSGRLDEQFF. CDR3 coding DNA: TGTGCCAGCGGCTCCTTGACTAGCGGGAGACTAGATGAGCAGTTCTTC.